This T cell receptor (beta chain) was documented in a study of response to subunit inactivated influenza vaccine. One entry per CDR3 protein results from TCRdb running MiXCR on the RT-PCR reads. The data contain around 750,000 distinct CDR3 sequences, over 20% of them seen just once; the ten biggest clones take up more than 8.5%. CDR1 is DFQATT and CDR2 is SNEGSKA in the germline V gene (reference sequence). The CDR3 extends over 12 amino acids. V lost 2 bases to trimming and J lost 11 bases, with 15 bases between them. The sequences come from PBMCs from blood, collected 5 days after vaccination. The receptor's source is a man aged 45 to 65 who received an inactivated influenza vaccine. The chain couples TRBV20-1 to TRBJ1-1, with a tentative D call TRBD1 (5 bases). The CDR3: CSARTVQGIAFF. The CDR3 coding sequence is TGCAGTGCTAGAACCGTCCAGGGTATCGCTTTCTTT.